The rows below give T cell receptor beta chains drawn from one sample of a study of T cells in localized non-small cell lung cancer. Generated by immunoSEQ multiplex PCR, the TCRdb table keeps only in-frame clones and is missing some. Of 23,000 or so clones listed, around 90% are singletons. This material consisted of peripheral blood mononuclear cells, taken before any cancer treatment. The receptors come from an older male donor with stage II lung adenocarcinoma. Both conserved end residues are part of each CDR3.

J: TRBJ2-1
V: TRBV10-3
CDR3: CAISEATEKQFF

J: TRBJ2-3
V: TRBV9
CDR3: CASSVDKDTQYF

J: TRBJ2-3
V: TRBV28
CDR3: CASSSPGTSGSTDTQYF

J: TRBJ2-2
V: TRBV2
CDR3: CASKGPSGEHTGELFF

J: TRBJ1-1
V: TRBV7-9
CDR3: CASSLGQNTEAFF

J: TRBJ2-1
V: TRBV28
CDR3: CASMSLAGPTEQFF

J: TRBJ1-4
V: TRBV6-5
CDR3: CASRGLTNEKLFF

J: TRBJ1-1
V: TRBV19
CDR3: CASSLLDTLNTEAFF

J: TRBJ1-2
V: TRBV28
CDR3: CASSLGDGYTF

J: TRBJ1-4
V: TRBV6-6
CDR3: CASSPGTGVGKLFF

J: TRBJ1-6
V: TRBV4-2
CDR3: CASSPVAGNSPNSPLHF

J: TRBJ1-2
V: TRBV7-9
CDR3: CASRRGGTGNYGYTF

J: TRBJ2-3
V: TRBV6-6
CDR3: CASSSGTGTDTQYF

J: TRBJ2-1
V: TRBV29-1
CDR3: CSVLGLAGVNEQFF

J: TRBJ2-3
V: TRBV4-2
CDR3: CASSHPLGGGGSTDTQYF

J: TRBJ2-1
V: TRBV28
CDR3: CASSLSTSANNEQFF

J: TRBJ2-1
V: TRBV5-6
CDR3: CASSWTSGSDAYNEQFF

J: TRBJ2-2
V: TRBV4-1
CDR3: CASSPGPTVNTGELFF

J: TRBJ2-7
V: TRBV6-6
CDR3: CASRPLSGRGHEQYF

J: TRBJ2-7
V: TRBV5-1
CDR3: CASSLDRGGYEQYF

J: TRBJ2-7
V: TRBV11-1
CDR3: CASSLGSGYSSEQYF

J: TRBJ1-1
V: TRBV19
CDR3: CASSPRTGGSTEAFF

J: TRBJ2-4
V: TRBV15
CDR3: CATSWGQVENIQYF

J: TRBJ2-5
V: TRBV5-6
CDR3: CASSLLGLAGGQETQYF

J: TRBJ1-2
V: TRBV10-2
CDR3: CASSDSVNYGYTF

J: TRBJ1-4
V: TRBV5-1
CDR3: CASRPGQGFEKLFF

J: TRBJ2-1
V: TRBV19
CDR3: CASSIDGRSYNEQFF

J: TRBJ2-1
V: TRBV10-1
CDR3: CASSESSSGSRDNEQFF

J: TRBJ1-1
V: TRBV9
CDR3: CASSVHFKTEAFF

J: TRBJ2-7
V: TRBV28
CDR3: CASSLPGEKAEQYF

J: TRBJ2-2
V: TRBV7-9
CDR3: CASSLGASGNTGELFF

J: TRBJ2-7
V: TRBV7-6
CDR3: CASSLGPGLSDEQYF

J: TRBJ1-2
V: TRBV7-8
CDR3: CASSLNQGIGGYGYTF

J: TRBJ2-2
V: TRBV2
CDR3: CASSEAGGGTGELFF

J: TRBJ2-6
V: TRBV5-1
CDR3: CASTGRVEGGANVLTF

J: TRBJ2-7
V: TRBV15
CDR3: CATSRGGFGSEQYF

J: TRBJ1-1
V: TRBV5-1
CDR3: CASSPREGGNTEAFF

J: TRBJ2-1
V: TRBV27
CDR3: CASREGVGYNEQFF

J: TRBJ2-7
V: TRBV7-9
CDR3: CASSPWGGWGSEQYF

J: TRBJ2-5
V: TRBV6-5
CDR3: CASRSGTSGMGTQYF

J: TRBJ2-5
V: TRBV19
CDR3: CASSIGTSGLETQYF

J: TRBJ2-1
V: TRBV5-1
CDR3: CASSLWGGLANSYNEQFF

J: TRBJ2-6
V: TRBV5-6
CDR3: CASSSRGTGANVLTF

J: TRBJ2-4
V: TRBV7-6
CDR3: CASSLASREPAKNIQYF

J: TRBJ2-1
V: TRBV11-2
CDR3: CASSLGLAGQAEQFF

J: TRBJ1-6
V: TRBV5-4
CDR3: CASSSDSRYSPLHF

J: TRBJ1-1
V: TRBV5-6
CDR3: CASSRGVPNTEAFF

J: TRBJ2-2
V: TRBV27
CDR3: CASSSRTSGKELFF

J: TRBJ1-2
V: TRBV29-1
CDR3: CSAELASTGYGYTF

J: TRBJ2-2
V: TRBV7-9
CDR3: CASSLGEVGTTGELFF

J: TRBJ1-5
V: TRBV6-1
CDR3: CASSERGTGSNQPQHF

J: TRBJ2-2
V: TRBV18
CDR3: CASSPWGRTEETGELFF

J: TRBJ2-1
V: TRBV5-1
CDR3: CASSLGAGPSGSYNEQFF

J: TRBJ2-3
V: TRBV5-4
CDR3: CASSVDSTMGTDTQYF

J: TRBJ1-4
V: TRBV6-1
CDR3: CASKEWANEKLFF

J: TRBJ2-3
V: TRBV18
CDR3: CASSPGTGGSTDTQYF

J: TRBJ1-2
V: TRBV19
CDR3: CASSPSRDRSGYTF

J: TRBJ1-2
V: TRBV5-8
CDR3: CASSLAGRGLNTF

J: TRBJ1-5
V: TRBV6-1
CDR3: CASSDYHGWPQHF

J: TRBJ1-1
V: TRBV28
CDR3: CASSLWRGMYTEAFF